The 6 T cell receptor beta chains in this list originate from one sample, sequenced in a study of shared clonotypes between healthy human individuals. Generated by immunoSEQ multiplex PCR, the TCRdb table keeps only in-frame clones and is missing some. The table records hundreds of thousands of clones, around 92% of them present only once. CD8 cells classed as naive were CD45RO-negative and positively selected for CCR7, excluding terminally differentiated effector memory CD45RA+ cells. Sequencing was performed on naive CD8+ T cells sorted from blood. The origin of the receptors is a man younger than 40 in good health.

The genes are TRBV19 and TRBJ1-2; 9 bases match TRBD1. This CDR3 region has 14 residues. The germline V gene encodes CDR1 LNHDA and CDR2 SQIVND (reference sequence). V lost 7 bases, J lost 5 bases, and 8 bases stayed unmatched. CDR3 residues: CASTSGDRVYGYTF. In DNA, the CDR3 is TGTGCCAGTACCTCAGGGGACAGGGTGTATGGCTACACCTTC.

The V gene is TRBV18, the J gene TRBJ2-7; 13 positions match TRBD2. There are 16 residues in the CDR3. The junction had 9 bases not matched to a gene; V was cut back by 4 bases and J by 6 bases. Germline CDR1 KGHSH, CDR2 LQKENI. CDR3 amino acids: CASSQKGTSGIREQYF. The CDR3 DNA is TGTGCCAGCTCACAGAAAGGGACTAGCGGGATCCGCGAGCAGTACTTC.

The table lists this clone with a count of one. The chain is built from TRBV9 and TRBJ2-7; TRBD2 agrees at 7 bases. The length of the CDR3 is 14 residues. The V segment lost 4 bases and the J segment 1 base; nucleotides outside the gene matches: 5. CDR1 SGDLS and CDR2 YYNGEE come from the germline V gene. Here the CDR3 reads CASSPREVSYEQYF. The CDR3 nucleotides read TGTGCCAGCAGCCCCCGGGAGGTTTCCTACGAGCAGTACTTC.

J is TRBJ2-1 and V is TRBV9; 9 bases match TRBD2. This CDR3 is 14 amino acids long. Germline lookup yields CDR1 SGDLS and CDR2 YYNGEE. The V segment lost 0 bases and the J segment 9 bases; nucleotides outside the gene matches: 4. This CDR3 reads CASSVDGLAFEQFF. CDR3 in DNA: TGTGCCAGCAGCGTAGACGGACTAGCGTTTGAGCAGTTCTTC.

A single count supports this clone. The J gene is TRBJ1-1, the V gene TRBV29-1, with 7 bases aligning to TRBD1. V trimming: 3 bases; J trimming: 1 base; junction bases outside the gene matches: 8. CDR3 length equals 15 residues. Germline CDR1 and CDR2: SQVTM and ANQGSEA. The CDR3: CSVEARGQRNTEAFF. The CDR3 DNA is TGCAGCGTTGAGGCCAGGGGACAGAGGAACACTGAAGCTTTCTTT.

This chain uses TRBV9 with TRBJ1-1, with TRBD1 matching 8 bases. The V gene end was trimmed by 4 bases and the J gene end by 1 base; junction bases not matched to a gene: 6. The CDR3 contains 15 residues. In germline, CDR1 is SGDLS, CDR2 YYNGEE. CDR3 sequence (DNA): TGTGCCAGCAGCCCCGACAGGGGATGGAACACTGAAGCTTTCTTT. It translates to CASSPDRGWNTEAFF. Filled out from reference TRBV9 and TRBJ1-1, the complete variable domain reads DSGVTQTPKHLITATGQRVTLRCSPRSGDLSVYWYQQSLDQGLQFLIQYYNGEERAKGNILERFSAQQFPDLHSELNLSSLELGDSALYFCASSPDRGWNTEAFFGQGTRLTVV.